Each of the 32 T cell receptor beta chains below was sequenced from the same sample in a study of radiotherapy plus CTLA-4 blockade in lung cancer. TCRdb keeps only in-frame clones here, not all; method: immunoSEQ multiplex PCR. The sample lists under 90,000 clones; roughly 78% were seen once. This specimen was peripheral blood, taken from a patient treated with radiotherapy plus ipilimumab. Source of these receptors: a human donor with non-small cell lung cancer that progressed on radiotherapy plus ipilimumab.

The V gene is TRBV2, the J gene TRBJ1-2; D call uncertain. The CDR3 has 14 residues. V was trimmed by 4 bases and J by 4 bases, leaving 13 bases between them. Per germline, CDR1 SNHLY and CDR2 FYNNEI. The CDR3: CASSADPPGYGYTF. For the CDR3, the DNA is TGTGCCAGCAGTGCCGACCCGCCCGGCTATGGCTACACCTTC.

J is TRBJ1-1 and V is TRBV28; the D is unclear. CDR1 MDHEN and CDR2 SYDVKM come from the germline V gene. This CDR3 comprises 14 residues. The ends were cut back, 3 bases at V and 5 bases at J, with 13 bases in the middle. CDR3 nucleotide sequence: TGTGCCAGCAGTTTTCACACTGGGAGGACTGAAGCTTTCTTT. Its protein product is CASSFHTGRTEAFF.

CDR3 in DNA: TGTGCCAGCAGCCCCCTTCGAATAGAGGGGCACTCCTACAATGAGCAGTTCTTC. The encoded protein is CASSPLRIEGHSYNEQFF. The rearrangement joins TRBV4-2 to TRBJ2-1, with D perhaps TRBD1 or TRBD2 (5 bases each). Trimming took off 4 bases at V and 0 bases at J, with 19 bases between the two ends. The CDR3 has 18 residues. The V gene's germline CDR1 is LGHNA and CDR2 YNFKEQ.

This clone came up a few times. This may be a read error, as it is one base from a much larger clone. The chain uses TRBV7-2 and TRBJ1-1; no clear D. The ends were cut back, 3 bases at V and 0 bases at J, with 2 bases in the middle. Germline V gene data show CDR1 as SGHTA and CDR2 as FQGNSA. The CDR3 runs to 12 residues. CDR3 coding DNA: TGTGCCAGCAGCTTGGTGAACACTGAAGCTTTCTTT. Its translation is CASSLVNTEAFF.

This clone was picked up many times. The rearrangement links TRBV6-5 to TRBJ1-2; the match to TRBD1 covers 10 bases. Trimming removed 3 bases from V and 6 bases from J; junction bases left unmatched: 7. Germline lookup yields CDR1 MNHEY and CDR2 SVGAGI. This CDR3 comprises 15 residues. The DNA of the CDR3 is TGTGCCAGCAGTTATCGGACAGGGGGAGTCGATGGCTACACCTTC. Its translation: CASSYRTGGVDGYTF.

The genes are TRBV5-1 and TRBJ2-5, with TRBD2 as a possible D gene (6 bases). The CDR3 is made up of 15 amino acids. From germline, CDR1 is SGHRS and CDR2 YFSETQ. Trimming left V 1 base short and J 11 bases short, with 21 bases between. The CDR3 protein is CASSLNGRDSLAQYF. DNA of the CDR3: TGCGCCAGCAGCTTGAACGGCCGGGACTCCCTAGCGCAGTACTTC.

This sequence joins TRBV6-6 and TRBJ2-2; D uncertain. Germline V gene lookup returns CDR1 MNHNY and CDR2 SVGAGI (reference sequence). The V gene lost 6 bases and the J gene lost 6 bases, with 11 bases spanning the gap. The CDR3 has 13 residues. CDR3 sequence reads: CASSRLYAGELFF. The CDR3 nucleotides read TGTGCCAGCAGCCGGCTGTATGCCGGGGAGCTGTTTTTT.

This chain connects TRBV7-2 to TRBJ1-5, with D unclear. Deletions cut 4 bases from V and 0 bases from J, with 7 bases between. The CDR3 extends over 14 amino acids. Per the germline V gene, CDR1 is SGHTA and CDR2 is FQGNSA. The CDR3 DNA sequence: TGTGCCAGCAGCTCCAGGTATAGCAATCAGCCCCAGCATTTT. This translates into CASSSRYSNQPQHF. Supplemented by reference TRBV7-2 and TRBJ1-5, the full variable domain reads GAGVSQSPSNKVTEKGKDVELRCDPISGHTALYWYRQSLGQGLEFLIYFQGNSAPDKSGLPSDRFSAERTGGSVSTLTIQRTQQEDSAVYLCASSSRYSNQPQHFGDGTRLSIL.

This CDR3 reads CASSGGTGVNEQYF. The DNA of the CDR3 is TGTGCCAGCAGCGGAGGGACAGGGGTGAACGAGCAGTACTTC. This chain connects TRBV7-3 to TRBJ2-7; TRBD1 matches 10 bases. The germline V gene encodes CDR1 SGHTA and CDR2 FQGTGA. Trimming cost V 5 bases and J 5 bases; bases outside gene matches: 6. This CDR3 spans 14 amino acids.

The chain recombines TRBV9 with TRBJ2-1; 12 nucleotides align to TRBD2. Germline assignment: CDR1 SGDLS and CDR2 YYNGEE. The CDR3 consists of 16 residues. V lost 1 base to trimming and J lost 10 bases; unmatched junction nucleotides: 9. CDR3 bases: TGTGCCAGCAGCGTAAGTGGGAGGACTAGCGGGATGGAGCAGTTCTTC. Translating it yields CASSVSGRTSGMEQFF.

The V gene is TRBV11-2, the J gene TRBJ2-7; D uncertain. V gave up 2 bases and J gave up 1 base, with 12 bases separating them. Per the germline V gene, CDR1 is SGHAT and CDR2 is FQNNGV. CDR3 length: 15 residues. The chain's CDR3 is CASSLPWVPSYEQYF. CDR3 DNA: TGTGCCAGCAGCTTACCATGGGTCCCTTCCTACGAGCAGTACTTC.

The genes are TRBV7-8 and TRBJ1-2, with a tentative D call TRBD1 (6 bases). The CDR3 has 14 amino acids. Germline CDR1 is SGHVS and CDR2 is FQNEAQ. Trimming took off 5 bases at V and 8 bases at J, with 18 bases between the two ends. The DNA for the CDR3 is TGTGCCAGCAGCCCCGGAGGGGGGCCGCGCGGCTACACCTTC. Translation: CASSPGGGPRGYTF.

The J gene is TRBJ1-4, the V gene TRBV30; D call uncertain. With 5 bases removed from V and 4 bases from J, the gap between germline ends came to 8 bases. CDR1 and CDR2 (germline): GTSNPN, SVGIG (reference sequence). The CDR3 length is 12 residues. The CDR3, as DNA: TGTGCCTGGGCGACGAGTAATGAAAAACTGTTTTTT. Translating gives CAWATSNEKLFF. Combining the CDR3 with reference TRBV30 and TRBJ1-4 gives the whole variable domain SQTIHQWPATLVQPVGSPLSLECTVEGTSNPNLYWYRQAAGRGLQLLFYSVGIGQISSEVPQNLSASRPQDRQFILSSKKLLLSDSGFYLCAWATSNEKLFFGSGTQLSVL.

The chain couples TRBV5-4 to TRBJ2-4, with TRBD1 identical over 7 bases. The length of the CDR3 is 14 residues. V gave up 0 bases and J gave up 3 bases; unmatched junction bases: 0. Germline-derived CDR1 and CDR2 are SGHNT and YYREEE (reference sequence). CDR3 sequence (DNA): TGTGCCAGCAGCTTGGGGACAGGCAAAAACATTCAGTACTTC. As protein: CASSLGTGKNIQYF.

The chain recombines TRBV27 with TRBJ2-6; no firm D call. Trimming stripped 3 bases from V and 0 bases from J, with 3 bases between. Germline values: CDR1 MNHEY, CDR2 SMNVEV (reference sequence). The CDR3 is 14 residues long. In DNA, the CDR3 is TGTGCCAGCAGTTTCCTCTCTGGGGCCAACGTCCTGACTTTC. As protein: CASSFLSGANVLTF.

J is TRBJ2-7 and V is TRBV6-5; D might be TRBD1 (6 bases). Germline V gene lookup returns CDR1 MNHEY and CDR2 SVGAGI. There are 14 residues in the CDR3. The V end was cut by 6 bases, the J end by 3 bases, with 15 bases between. The CDR3 coding sequence is TGTGCCAGCAGGTACGCCAAACAGGGCTACGAGCAGTACTTC. Translating it yields CASRYAKQGYEQYF.

V is TRBV6-5 and J is TRBJ1-5; D is possibly TRBD1 (6 bases). This CDR3 spans 14 amino acids. The V gene lost 6 bases and the J gene lost 6 bases, with 15 bases spanning the gap. Germline CDR1 MNHEY, CDR2 SVGAGI. The CDR3 DNA is TGTGCCAGCAGCCCCGGACAGATAGGTCAGCCCCAGCATTTT. This translates into CASSPGQIGQPQHF.

The chain is built from TRBV15 and TRBJ1-5; D is possibly TRBD1 (5 bases). Germline V gene lookup returns CDR1 LNHNV and CDR2 YYDKDF (reference sequence). The CDR3 loop spans 15 amino acids. V lost 1 base and J lost 1, with 8 bases in between. This CDR3 is CATSRGRDSNQPQHF. CDR3 nucleotide sequence: TGTGCCACCAGCAGAGGTCGGGACAGCAATCAGCCCCAGCATTTT.

In its sample, this clone was seen a few times. The V gene is TRBV5-1, the J gene TRBJ1-2; 9 bases align to TRBD1. The junction had 5 bases not matched to a gene; V was cut back by 4 bases and J by 4 bases. The germline CDR1 and CDR2 sequences are SGHRS and YFSETQ. The CDR3 sequence is 14 residues long. The CDR3 nucleotides read TGCGCCAGCAGCCCGGACAGGGGCCTCTATGGCTACACCTTC. Protein: CASSPDRGLYGYTF.

In this sample, this clone turned up a few times. This chain connects TRBV5-4 to TRBJ1-4; no clear D gene. With 3 bases removed from V and 1 base from J, the gap between germline ends came to 7 bases. Per germline, CDR1 SGHNT and CDR2 YYREEE (reference sequence). The CDR3 has 14 residues. Written as DNA, the CDR3 is TGTGCCAGCAGCTCCGGTGGAACTAATGAAAAACTGTTTTTT. It encodes CASSSGGTNEKLFF.

This clone was counted between two and nine times. The chain couples TRBV18 to TRBJ2-1; 9 nucleotides line up with TRBD1. The CDR3 spans 15 residues. V was pared by 3 bases and J by 3 bases, with 3 bases of the junction left unmatched. Germline CDR1 and CDR2: KGHSH and LQKENI. CDR3 sequence: CASSPGQGSYNEQFF. The CDR3, as DNA: TGTGCCAGCTCACCGGGACAGGGAAGCTACAATGAGCAGTTCTTC.

The gene calls are TRBV7-2 and TRBJ1-1, with 7 nucleotides matching TRBD1. Germline V gene sequence: CDR1 SGHTA, CDR2 FQGNSA. Losses at the gene ends were 2 bases for V and 1 base for J; bases not matched to a gene: 13. The CDR3 consists of 18 residues. CDR3 coding DNA: TGTGCCAGCAGCTTACCGACAGGGCCCTACGGGGGGAACACTGAAGCTTTCTTT. Translating gives CASSLPTGPYGGNTEAFF. Full variable domain (outside the CDR3, taken from reference TRBV7-2 and TRBJ1-1): GAGVSQSPSNKVTEKGKDVELRCDPISGHTALYWYRQSLGQGLEFLIYFQGNSAPDKSGLPSDRFSAERTGGSVSTLTIQRTQQEDSAVYLCASSLPTGPYGGNTEAFFGQGTRLTVV.

This rearrangement joins TRBV15 to TRBJ1-4, with D tentatively TRBD1 (5 bases). The germline V and J ends were trimmed by 0 bases and 8 bases, with 10 bases remaining between them. This CDR3 has 14 amino acids. Germline V gene sequence: CDR1 LNHNV, CDR2 YYDKDF (reference sequence). This CDR3 is CATSRDRGKEKLFF. In DNA form, the CDR3 reads TGTGCCACCAGCAGAGATAGGGGAAAGGAAAAACTGTTTTTT.

The chain couples TRBV5-4 to TRBJ2-2; 9 nucleotides agree with TRBD2. Germline V gene lookup returns CDR1 SGHNT and CDR2 YYREEE (reference sequence). J was trimmed by 2 bases and V by 0 bases; bases with no gene match: 2. This CDR3 contains 16 residues. The CDR3 coding sequence is TGTGCCAGCAGCTTGGGCGGGGGGGCTAACACCGGGGAGCTGTTTTTT. Its protein is CASSLGGGANTGELFF.

The chain is built from TRBV6-5 and TRBJ1-1; D not resolved. In germline, CDR1 is MNHEY, CDR2 SVGAGI. The CDR3 sequence is 12 residues long. Trimming left V 5 bases short and J 6 bases short, with 10 bases between. The CDR3 DNA follows: TGTGCCAGCAGTGAATTTAGGGCTGAAGCTTTCTTT. It is translated as CASSEFRAEAFF.

The chain couples TRBV6-1 to TRBJ2-7; D might be TRBD1 (6 bases). The CDR3 spans 13 residues. Germline V gene lookup returns CDR1 MNHNS and CDR2 SASEGT. Trimming removed 8 bases at V and 6 bases at J, with 17 bases between. CDR3 coding DNA: TGTGCCAGCGACGCGACAGGTGGTGGCGAGCAGTACTTC. Protein sequence: CASDATGGGEQYF.

V and J are TRBV11-3 and TRBJ2-6; 9 bases line up with TRBD1. J lost 2 bases, V lost 5 bases, and 7 bases had no gene match. From germline, CDR1 is SGHNT and CDR2 YENEEA. The CDR3 runs to 17 residues. The DNA for the CDR3 is TGTGCCAGCAGCACCGGACAGGGGAGGGCTGGGGCCAACGTCCTGACTTTC. It is translated as CASSTGQGRAGANVLTF. Full variable domain (outside the CDR3, taken from reference TRBV11-3 and TRBJ2-6): EAGVVQSPRYKIIEKKQPVAFWCNPISGHNTLYWYLQNLGQGPELLIRYENEEAVDDSQLPKDRFSAERLKGVDSTLKIQPAELGDSAVYLCASSTGQGRAGANVLTFGAGSRLTVL.

The count of this clone is one. The rearrangement links TRBV5-1 to TRBJ2-5; 9 nucleotides match TRBD2. Germline values: CDR1 SGHRS, CDR2 YFSETQ. Unmatched junction bases numbered 11, after V lost 3 bases and J lost 5 bases. The CDR3 extends over 16 amino acids. CDR3 region: CASSWNQAGGGETQYF. The CDR3 DNA is TGCGCCAGCAGCTGGAATCAAGCGGGAGGTGGGGAGACCCAGTACTTC.

The rearrangement uses TRBV5-1 and TRBJ2-1; D is unresolved. The V gene lost 0 bases and the J gene lost 8 bases, with 18 bases spanning the gap. CDR1 is SGHRS, CDR2 YFSETQ, per germline. The CDR3 consists of 16 residues. The CDR3 nucleotides are TGCGCCAGCAGCTTGGCCCCCGGAGCCCAAACCGATGAGCAGTTCTTC. Protein sequence: CASSLAPGAQTDEQFF.

The chain recombines TRBV6-1 with TRBJ1-5; the match to TRBD1 covers 7 bases. V shed 6 bases, J shed 2 bases, and the junction held 4 bases outside the gene matches. Looked up from germline, CDR1 is MNHNS and CDR2 is SASEGT. The CDR3 has 14 amino acids. Here the CDR3 DNA reads TGTGCCAGCAGAACTACAGGGGGCAATCAGCCCCAGCATTTT. Residues: CASRTTGGNQPQHF.

The chain recombines TRBV5-1 with TRBJ2-7, with 10 bases fitting TRBD1. V shed 1 base, J shed 3 bases, and the junction held 4 bases outside the gene matches. Germline V gene lookup returns CDR1 SGHRS and CDR2 YFSETQ. The CDR3 has 15 residues. The CDR3 DNA is TGCGCCAGCAGCTTGCTAGGGGACAGGGGCTACGAGCAGTACTTC. Translating gives CASSLLGDRGYEQYF.

This clone has a single count. Here the CDR3 DNA reads TGTGCTAGTGGTCAGACAGGGAAAGTGAGCTATGGCTACACCTTC. This sequence encodes CASGQTGKVSYGYTF. This chain uses TRBV12-5 with TRBJ1-2; 7 positions match TRBD1. The CDR3 consists of 15 residues. Germline V lookup: CDR1 LGHNT, CDR2 FRNRAP. V lost 5 bases, J lost 4 bases, and 10 bases stayed unmatched.